The clone carrying this TCR beta chain has at least ten counts. The data stem from a study of neurological immune-mediated disorders. In every sequencing run, more than 200 million TCR-beta sequences were generated from 15-18 subjects. One entry per CDR3 protein, called by TCRdb with MiXCR from the 5' RACE reads. The sample has more than 35,000 distinct CDR3 sequences, about 6% seen once. 950,000 to 1,000,000 sorted CD4+ or CD8+ T cells made each library. Germline V gene data show CDR1 as DFQATT and CDR2 as SNEGSKA (reference sequence). This CDR3 spans 18 amino acids. V was cut by 0 bases and J by 3 bases, with 24 bases left in between.

The sequence derives from a woman aged 40 to 50 in good health. This chain uses TRBV20-1 with TRBJ2-7; D may be TRBD2 (5 bases). The sample consisted of CD4+ T cells from blood. This CDR3 is CSARDYLTQAERDYEQYF. The DNA of the CDR3 is TGCAGTGCTAGAGATTACCTTACTCAAGCGGAGAGGGACTACGAGCAGTACTTC.